This TCR beta chain emerged from a study of blood T cells in healthy people across ages. Healthy Russian Caucasian donors spanned ages about 6 to 90 years. Peripheral blood samples of around 9.5 milliliters were drawn from each donor. About this clonotype: Its antigen is still unknown.

A sample-barcoded 5' primer and a J-beta primer mix were used in a second PCR of roughly 7 to 12 cycles. Each CDR3 protein is one row after TCRdb ran MiXCR on the 5' RACE reads. Among 1.5 million to 2 million distinct CDR3 sequences listed, about 35% were seen once. Study-wide findings and caveats: Diversity estimates drawn from one million T cells were deemed underestimates. While age rose, TCR beta diversity per million T cells dropped in a roughly linear way.

Trimming took 3 bases from V and 9 from J, leaving 9 bases between them. Germline lookup yields CDR1 ENHRY and CDR2 SYGVKD. The CDR3 runs 12 residues. Sequencing was carried out using blood. The TCR originated in a woman in her 30s in good health. The chain joins TRBV10-3 to TRBJ2-1; D is unresolved. The CDR3 sequence: CAISETLPEQFF. In nucleotides, the CDR3 is TGTGCCATCAGTGAAACCCTCCCTGAGCAGTTCTTC.